This T cell receptor (beta chain) was obtained from a study of molecular identifiers for immune sequencing clone quantification. Sorting defined naive CD8 T cells as CD8+CD4-CCR7+CD45RA+. TCRdb used MiXCR to reprocess the PCR reads, holding one entry per CDR3 protein. The profile shows about 100,000 distinct CDR3 sequences, roughly 38% of them singletons. This clonotype was observed at least ten times. V lost 3 bases and J lost 4; bases outside the gene matches: 2. Germline lookup yields CDR1 MRHNA and CDR2 SNTAGT. The CDR3 is 14 amino acids. The source is a human donor in good health. Some libraries in this study had Jurkat cell RNA spiked in. Sequencing was done on a sample of naive CD8+ T cells from blood, with Jurkat cell RNA spiked in. This sample's subset: FACS-sorted CD8+CD4-CCR7+CD45RA+ naive T cells. The gene calls are TRBV6-4 and TRBJ2-1, with 8 nucleotides matching TRBD2. CDR3: CASSELAGYNEQFF. CDR3 nucleotide sequence: TGTGCCAGCAGTGAATTAGCGGGATACAATGAGCAGTTCTTC.